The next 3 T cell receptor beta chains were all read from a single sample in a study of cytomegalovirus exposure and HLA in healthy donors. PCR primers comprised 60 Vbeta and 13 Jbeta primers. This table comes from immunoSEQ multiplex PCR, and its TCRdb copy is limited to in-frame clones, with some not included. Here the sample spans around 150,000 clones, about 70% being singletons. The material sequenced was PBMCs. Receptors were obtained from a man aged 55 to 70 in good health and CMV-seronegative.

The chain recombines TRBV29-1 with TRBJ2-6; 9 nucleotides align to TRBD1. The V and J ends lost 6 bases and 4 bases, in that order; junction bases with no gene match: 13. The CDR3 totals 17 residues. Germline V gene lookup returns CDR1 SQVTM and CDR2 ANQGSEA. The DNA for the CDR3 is TGCAGCGTCAAGCCCACAGGGGGCTTGGAAGGGGCCAACGTCCTGACTTTC. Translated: CSVKPTGGLEGANVLTF.

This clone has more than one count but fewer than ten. In nucleotides, the CDR3 is TGTGCCAGCAGTGAATCCAGGCCGTACACTGAAGCTTTCTTT. It encodes CASSESRPYTEAFF. V is TRBV2 and J is TRBJ1-1, with unresolved D. Germline V gene sequence: CDR1 SNHLY, CDR2 FYNNEI. The CDR3 loop spans 14 amino acids. The V and J ends lost 2 bases and 3 bases respectively, with 10 bases between them.

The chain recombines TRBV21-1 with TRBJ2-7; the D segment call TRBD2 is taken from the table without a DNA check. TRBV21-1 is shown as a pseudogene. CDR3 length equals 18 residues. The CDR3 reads CASSTNLGGGTATYEQYF. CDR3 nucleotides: TGTGCCAGCAGCACCAACCTAGGCGGGGGGACAGCAACCTACGAGCAGTACTTC.